This T cell receptor beta chain was sequenced for a study of metastatic and nonmetastatic thyroid tumors. TCRdb ran MiXCR on the PCR reads. The repertoire holds about 12,000 clones, with approximately 30% as singletons. Prior to thyroid surgery, none of the patients had received any treatment. V gave up 5 bases and J gave up 1 base; unmatched junction bases: 3. Germline V gene lookup returns CDR1 SGHAT and CDR2 FQDESV (reference sequence). The CDR3 covers 16 residues. Sequences were obtained from adjacent normal tissue. The chain combines TRBV11-1 with TRBJ2-2; TRBD2 matches at 11 bases. The sequence derives from a male donor with papillary thyroid cancer or a benign thyroid nodule (not recorded which). Some clones in this sample may be carry-over from other donors' samples. The DNA for the CDR3 is TGTGCCAGCAGCGAGGGACTAGCGGAGAACACCGGGGAGCTGTTTTTT. Protein: CASSEGLAENTGELFF.